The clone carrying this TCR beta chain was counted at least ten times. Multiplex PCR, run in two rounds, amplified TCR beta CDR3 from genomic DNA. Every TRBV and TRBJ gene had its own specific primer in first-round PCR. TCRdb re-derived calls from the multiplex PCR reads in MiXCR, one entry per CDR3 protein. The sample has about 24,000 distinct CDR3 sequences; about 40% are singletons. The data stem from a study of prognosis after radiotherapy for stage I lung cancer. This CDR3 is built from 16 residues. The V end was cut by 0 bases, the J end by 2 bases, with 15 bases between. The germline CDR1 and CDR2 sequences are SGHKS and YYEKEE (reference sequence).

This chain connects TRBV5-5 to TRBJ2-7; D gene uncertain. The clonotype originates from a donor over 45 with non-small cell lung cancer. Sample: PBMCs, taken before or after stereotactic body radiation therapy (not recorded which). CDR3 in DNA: TGTGCCAGCAGCTTGGCCGTAAGGTTTGAGGCCTACGAGCAGTACTTC. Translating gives CASSLAVRFEAYEQYF.